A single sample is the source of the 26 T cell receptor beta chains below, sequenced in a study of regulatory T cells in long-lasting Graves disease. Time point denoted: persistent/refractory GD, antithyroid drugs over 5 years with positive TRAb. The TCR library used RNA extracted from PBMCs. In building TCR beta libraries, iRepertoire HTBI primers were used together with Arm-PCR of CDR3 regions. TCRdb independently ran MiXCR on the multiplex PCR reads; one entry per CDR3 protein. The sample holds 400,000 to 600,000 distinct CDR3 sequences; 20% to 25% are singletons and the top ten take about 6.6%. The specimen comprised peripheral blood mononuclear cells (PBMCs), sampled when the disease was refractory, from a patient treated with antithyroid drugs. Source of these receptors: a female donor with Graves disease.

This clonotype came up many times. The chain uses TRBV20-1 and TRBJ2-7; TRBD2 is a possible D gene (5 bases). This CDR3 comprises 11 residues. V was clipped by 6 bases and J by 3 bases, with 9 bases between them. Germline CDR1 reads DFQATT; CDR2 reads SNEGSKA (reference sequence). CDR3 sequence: CSALAFYEQYF. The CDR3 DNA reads TGCAGTGCCCTAGCATTCTACGAGCAGTACTTC.

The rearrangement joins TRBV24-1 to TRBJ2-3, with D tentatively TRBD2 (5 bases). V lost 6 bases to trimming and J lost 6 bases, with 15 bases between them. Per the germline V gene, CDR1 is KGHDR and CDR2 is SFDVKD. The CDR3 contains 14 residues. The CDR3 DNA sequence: TGTGCCACCAGTACCTTCGGAGGATCGGATACGCAGTATTTT. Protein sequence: CATSTFGGSDTQYF.

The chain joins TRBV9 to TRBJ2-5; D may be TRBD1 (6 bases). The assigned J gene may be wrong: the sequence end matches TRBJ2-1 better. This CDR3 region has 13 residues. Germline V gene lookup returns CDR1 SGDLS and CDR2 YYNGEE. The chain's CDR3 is CASSATGYNEQFF. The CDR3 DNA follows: TGTGCCAGCAGCGCTACAGGGTACAATGAGCAGTTCTTC.

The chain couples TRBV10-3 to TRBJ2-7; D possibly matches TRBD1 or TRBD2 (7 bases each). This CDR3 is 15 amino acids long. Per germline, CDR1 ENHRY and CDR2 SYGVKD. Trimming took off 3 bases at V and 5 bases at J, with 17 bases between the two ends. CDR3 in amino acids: CAISDGLGGPHEQYF. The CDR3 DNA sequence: TGTGCCATCAGTGACGGACTAGGGGGCCCCCACGAGCAGTACTTC.

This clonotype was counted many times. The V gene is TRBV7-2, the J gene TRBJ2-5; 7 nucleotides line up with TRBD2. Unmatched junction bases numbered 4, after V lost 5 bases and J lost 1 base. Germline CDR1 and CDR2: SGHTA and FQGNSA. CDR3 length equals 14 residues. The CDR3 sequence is CASSPSGLQETQYF. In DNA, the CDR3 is TGTGCCAGCAGCCCTAGCGGTCTCCAAGAGACCCAGTACTTC. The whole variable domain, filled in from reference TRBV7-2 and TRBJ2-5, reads GAGVSQSPSNKVTEKGKDVELRCDPISGHTALYWYRQSLGQGLEFLIYFQGNSAPDKSGLPSDRFSAERTGGSVSTLTIQRTQQEDSAVYLCASSPSGLQETQYFGPGTRLLVL.

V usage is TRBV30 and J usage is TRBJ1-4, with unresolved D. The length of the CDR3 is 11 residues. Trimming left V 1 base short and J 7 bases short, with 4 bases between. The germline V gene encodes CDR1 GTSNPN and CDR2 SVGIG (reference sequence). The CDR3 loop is CAWSGSEKLFF. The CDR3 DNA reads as TGTGCCTGGAGTGGATCTGAAAAACTGTTTTTT.

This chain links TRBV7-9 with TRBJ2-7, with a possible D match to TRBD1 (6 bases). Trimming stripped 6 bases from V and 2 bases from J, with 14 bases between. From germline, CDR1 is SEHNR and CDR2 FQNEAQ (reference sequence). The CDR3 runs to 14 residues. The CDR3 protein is CASRAGEQTYEQYF. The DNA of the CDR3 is TGTGCCAGCAGAGCAGGGGAGCAGACCTACGAGCAGTACTTC.

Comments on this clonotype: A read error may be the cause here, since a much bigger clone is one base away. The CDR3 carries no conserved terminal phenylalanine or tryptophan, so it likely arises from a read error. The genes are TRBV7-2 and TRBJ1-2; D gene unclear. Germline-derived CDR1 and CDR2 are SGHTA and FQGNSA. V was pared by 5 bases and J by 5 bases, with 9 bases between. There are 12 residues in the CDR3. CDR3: CASSAGVYGYTL. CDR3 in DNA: TGTGCCAGCAGCGCGGGAGTATATGGCTACACCCTC.

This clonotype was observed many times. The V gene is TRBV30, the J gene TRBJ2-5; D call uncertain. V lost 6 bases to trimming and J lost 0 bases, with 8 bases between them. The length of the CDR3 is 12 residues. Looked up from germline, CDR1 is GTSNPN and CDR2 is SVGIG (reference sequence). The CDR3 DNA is TGTGCCTGTGAAGGATACCAAGAGACCCAGTACTTC. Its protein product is CACEGYQETQYF.

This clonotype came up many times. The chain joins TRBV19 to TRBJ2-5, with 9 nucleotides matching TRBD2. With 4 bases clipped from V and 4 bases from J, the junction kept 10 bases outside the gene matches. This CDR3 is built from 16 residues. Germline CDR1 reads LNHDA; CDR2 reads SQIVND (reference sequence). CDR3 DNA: TGTGCCAGTAGTAGCGACCTACTAGCGGGTCTAGAGACCCAGTACTTC. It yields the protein CASSSDLLAGLETQYF.

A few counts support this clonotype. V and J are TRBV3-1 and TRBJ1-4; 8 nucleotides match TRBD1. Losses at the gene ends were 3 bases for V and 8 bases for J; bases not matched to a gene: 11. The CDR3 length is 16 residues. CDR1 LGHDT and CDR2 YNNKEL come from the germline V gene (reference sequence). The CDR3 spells CASSHDTFQGAEKLFF. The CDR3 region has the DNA TGTGCCAGCAGCCACGACACTTTCCAGGGGGCGGAAAAACTGTTTTTT.

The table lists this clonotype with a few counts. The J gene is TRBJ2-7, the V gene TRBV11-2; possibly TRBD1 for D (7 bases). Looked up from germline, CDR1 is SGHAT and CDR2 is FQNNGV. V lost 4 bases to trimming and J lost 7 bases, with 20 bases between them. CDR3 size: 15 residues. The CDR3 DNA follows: TGTGCCAGCAGCTCTGGACAGGCCTCCCGGGGGGAGCAGTACTTC. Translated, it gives CASSSGQASRGEQYF. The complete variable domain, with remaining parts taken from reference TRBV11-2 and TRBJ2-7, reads EAGVAQSPRYKIIEKRQSVAFWCNPISGHATLYWYQQILGQGPKLLIQFQNNGVVDDSQLPKDRFSAERLKGVDSTLKIQPAKLEDSAVYLCASSSGQASRGEQYFGPGTRLTVT.

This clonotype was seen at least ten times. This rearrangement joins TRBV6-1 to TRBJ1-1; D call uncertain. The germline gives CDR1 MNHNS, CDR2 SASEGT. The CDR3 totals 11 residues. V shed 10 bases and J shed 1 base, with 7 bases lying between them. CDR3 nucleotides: TGTGCCACTATAGGGAACACTGAAGCTTTCTTT. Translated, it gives CATIGNTEAFF.

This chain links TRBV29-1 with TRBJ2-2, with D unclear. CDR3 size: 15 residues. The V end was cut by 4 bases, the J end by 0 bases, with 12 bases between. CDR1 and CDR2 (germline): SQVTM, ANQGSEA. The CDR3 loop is CSVVPKGSNTGELFF. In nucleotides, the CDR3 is TGCAGCGTTGTCCCAAAAGGGTCGAACACCGGGGAGCTGTTTTTT.

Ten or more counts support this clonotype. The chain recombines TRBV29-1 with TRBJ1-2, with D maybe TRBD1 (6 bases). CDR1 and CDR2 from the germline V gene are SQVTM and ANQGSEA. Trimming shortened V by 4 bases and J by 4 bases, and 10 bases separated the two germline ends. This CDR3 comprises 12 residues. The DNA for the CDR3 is TGCAGCGTTGGTGGGGACACCTATGGCTACACCTTC. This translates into CSVGGDTYGYTF.

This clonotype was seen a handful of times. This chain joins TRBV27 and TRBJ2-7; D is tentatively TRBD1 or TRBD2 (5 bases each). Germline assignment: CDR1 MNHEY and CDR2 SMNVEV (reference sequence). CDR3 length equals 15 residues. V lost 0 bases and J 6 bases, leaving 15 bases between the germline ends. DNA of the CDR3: TGTGCCAGCAGTTTATCGGGGGTTTTGAGCGCCGAGCAGTACTTC. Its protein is CASSLSGVLSAEQYF.

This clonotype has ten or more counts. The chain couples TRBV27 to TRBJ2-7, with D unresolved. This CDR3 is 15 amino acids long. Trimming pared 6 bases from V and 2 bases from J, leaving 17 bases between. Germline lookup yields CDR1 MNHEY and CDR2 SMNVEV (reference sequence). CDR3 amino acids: CASRPIGPRAYEQYF. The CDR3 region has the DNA TGTGCCAGCAGACCAATAGGGCCCCGGGCCTACGAGCAGTACTTC.

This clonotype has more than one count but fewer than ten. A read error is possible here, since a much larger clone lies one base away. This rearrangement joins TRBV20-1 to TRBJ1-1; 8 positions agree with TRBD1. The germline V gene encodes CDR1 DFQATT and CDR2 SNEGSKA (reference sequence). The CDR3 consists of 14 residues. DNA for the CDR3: TGCGGTGCTGCGGACAGGGTTGGGTACACTGAAGCTTTCTTT. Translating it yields CGAADRVGYTEAFF.

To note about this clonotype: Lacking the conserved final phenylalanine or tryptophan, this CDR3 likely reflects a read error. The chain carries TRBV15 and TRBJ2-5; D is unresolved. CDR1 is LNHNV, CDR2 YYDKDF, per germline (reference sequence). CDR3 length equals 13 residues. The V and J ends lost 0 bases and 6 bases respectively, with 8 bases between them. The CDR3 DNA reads TGTGCCACCAGCAGAGATCGGCTTCAGACCCAGTACTCC. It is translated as CATSRDRLQTQYS.

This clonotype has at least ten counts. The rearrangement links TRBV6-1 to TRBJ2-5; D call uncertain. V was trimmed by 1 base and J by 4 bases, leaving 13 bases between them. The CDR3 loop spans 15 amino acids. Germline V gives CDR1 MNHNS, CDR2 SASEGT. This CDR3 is CASSEVWKVGETQYF. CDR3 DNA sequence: TGTGCCAGCAGTGAAGTTTGGAAGGTTGGAGAGACCCAGTACTTC.

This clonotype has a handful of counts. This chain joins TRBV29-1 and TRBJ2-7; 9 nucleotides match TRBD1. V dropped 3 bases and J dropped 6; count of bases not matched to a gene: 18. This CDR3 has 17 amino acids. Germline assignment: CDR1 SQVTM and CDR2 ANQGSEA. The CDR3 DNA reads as TGCAGCGTTGACGCAAGTGGTGGTCCCGGGACAGGGTCCGAGCAGTACTTC. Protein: CSVDASGGPGTGSEQYF.

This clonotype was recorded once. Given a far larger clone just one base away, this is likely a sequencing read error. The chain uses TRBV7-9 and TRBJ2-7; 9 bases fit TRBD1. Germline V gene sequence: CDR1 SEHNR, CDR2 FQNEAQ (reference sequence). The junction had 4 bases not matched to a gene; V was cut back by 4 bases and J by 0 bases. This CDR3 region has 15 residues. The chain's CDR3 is CASSSRDRDSYEQYF. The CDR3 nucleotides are TGTGCCAGCAGCTCGAGGGACAGGGACTCCTACGAGCAGTACTTC.

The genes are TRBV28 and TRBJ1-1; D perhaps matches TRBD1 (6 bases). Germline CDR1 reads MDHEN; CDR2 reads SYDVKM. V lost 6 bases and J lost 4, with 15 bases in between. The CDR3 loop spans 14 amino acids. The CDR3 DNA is TGTGCCAGCAGCCATGAGCAGGGGACCACTGAAGCTTTCTTT. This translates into CASSHEQGTTEAFF. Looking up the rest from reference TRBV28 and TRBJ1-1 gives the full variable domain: DVKVTQSSRYLVKRTGEKVFLECVQDMDHENMFWYRQDPGLGLRLIYFSYDVKMKEKGDIPEGYSVSREKKERFSLILESASTNQTSMYLCASSHEQGTTEAFFGQGTRLTVV.

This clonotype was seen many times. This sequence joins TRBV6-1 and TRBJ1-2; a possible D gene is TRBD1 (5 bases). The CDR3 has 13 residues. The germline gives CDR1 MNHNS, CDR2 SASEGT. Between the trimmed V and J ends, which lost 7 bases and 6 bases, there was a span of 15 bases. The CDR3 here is CASNAQGVDGYTF. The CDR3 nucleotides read TGTGCCAGCAACGCGCAGGGTGTTGATGGCTACACCTTC.

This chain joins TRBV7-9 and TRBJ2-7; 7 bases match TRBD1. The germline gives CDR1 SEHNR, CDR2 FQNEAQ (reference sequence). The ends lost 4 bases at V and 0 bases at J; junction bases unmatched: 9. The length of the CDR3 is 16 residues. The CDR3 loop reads CASSSHRGNSSYEQYF. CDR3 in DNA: TGTGCCAGCAGCTCCCACAGGGGAAACAGCTCCTACGAGCAGTACTTC. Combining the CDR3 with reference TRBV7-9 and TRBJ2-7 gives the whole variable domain DTGVSQNPRHKITKRGQNVTFRCDPISEHNRLYWYRQTLGQGPEFLTYFQNEAQLEKSRLLSDRFSAERPKGSFSTLEIQRTEQGDSAMYLCASSSHRGNSSYEQYFGPGTRLTVT.

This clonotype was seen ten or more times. CDR3 DNA: TGTGCCAGCAGTTTAGGGGGGTACCCTACGAGAGGCTACACCTTC. Translated: CASSLGGYPTRGYTF. This chain connects TRBV28 to TRBJ1-2; possible D gene TRBD1, 5 bases. Trimming removed 2 bases at V and 8 bases at J, with 18 bases between. The length of the CDR3 is 15 residues. The germline gives CDR1 MDHEN, CDR2 SYDVKM.